The T cell receptor beta chain described here comes from a study of blood T cell repertoires in COVID-19. Source study methods: Estimation of nucleated cell counts relied on the amplification of reference gene primers. Clones were sequenced by immunoSEQ multiplex PCR, and TCRdb holds only the in-frame ones, with some missing. The V and J calls and clone size come from that table; D and trimming were worked out from the DNA. Of 90,000 to 120,000 clones in the sample, around 89% were seen once. The CDR3 is 12 amino acids. Trimming removed 2 bases from V and 6 bases from J, with 9 bases in between. CDR1 GTSNPN and CDR2 SVGIG come from the germline V gene (reference sequence).

The receptor's source is a man between 40 and 49 years old with active or convalescent COVID-19. The chain is built from TRBV30 and TRBJ2-3; maybe TRBD1 (5 bases). Sequenced input: peripheral blood. The CDR3 sequence: CAWSQGFDTQYF. The CDR3 DNA sequence: TGTGCCTGGAGTCAGGGTTTTGATACGCAGTATTTT. Full variable domain (outside the CDR3, taken from reference TRBV30 and TRBJ2-3): SQTIHQWPATLVQPVGSPLSLECTVEGTSNPNLYWYRQAAGRGLQLLFYSVGIGQISSEVPQNLSASRPQDRQFILSSKKLLLSDSGFYLCAWSQGFDTQYFGPGTRLTVL.